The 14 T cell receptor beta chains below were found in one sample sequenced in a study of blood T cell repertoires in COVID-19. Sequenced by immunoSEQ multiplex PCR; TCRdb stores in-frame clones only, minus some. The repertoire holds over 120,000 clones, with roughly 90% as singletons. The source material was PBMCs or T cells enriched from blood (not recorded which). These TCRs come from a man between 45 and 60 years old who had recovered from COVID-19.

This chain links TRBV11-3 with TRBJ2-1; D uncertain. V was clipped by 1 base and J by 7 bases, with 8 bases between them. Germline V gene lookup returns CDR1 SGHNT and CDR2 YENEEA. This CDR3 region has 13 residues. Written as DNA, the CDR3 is TGTGCCAGCAGCTTAGCTAGTGCGAATGAGCAGTTCTTC. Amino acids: CASSLASANEQFF.

The DNA of the CDR3 is TGTGCCAGCAGTTTATCCGCCCTAGCGGGACGAAGCTCCTACAATGAGCAGTTCTTC. Translated, it gives CASSLSALAGRSSYNEQFF. The chain uses TRBV28 and TRBJ2-1; 9 bases are a match to TRBD2. After removal of 1 base from V and 0 bases from J, the junction contained 10 bases not matched to a gene. This CDR3 region has 19 residues. Germline V gives CDR1 MDHEN, CDR2 SYDVKM. The full variable domain, in which reference TRBV28 and TRBJ2-1 provide the parts outside the CDR3, is DVKVTQSSRYLVKRTGEKVFLECVQDMDHENMFWYRQDPGLGLRLIYFSYDVKMKEKGDIPEGYSVSREKKERFSLILESASTNQTSMYLCASSLSALAGRSSYNEQFFGPGTRLTVL.

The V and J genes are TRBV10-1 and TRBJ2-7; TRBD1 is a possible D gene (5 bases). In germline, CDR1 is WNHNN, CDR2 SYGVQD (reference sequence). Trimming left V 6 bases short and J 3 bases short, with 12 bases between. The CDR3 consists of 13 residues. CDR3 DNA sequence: TGCGCCAGCAGGCTCCAGGACAACTACGAGCAGTACGTC. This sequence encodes CASRLQDNYEQYV.

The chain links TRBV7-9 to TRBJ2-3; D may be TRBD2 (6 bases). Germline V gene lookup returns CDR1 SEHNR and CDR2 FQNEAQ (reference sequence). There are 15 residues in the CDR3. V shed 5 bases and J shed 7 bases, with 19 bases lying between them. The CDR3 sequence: CASSPASAGRNTQYF. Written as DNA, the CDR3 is TGTGCCAGCAGCCCAGCTAGCGCGGGCAGGAATACGCAGTATTTT.

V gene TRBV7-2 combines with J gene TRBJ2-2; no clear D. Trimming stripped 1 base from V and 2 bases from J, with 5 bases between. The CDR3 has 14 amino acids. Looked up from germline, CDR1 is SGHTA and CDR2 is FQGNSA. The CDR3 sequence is CASSLGTNTGELFF. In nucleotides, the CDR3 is TGTGCCAGCAGCTTAGGTACAAACACCGGGGAGCTGTTTTTT. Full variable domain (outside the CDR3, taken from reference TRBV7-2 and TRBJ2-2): GAGVSQSPSNKVTEKGKDVELRCDPISGHTALYWYRQSLGQGLEFLIYFQGNSAPDKSGLPSDRFSAERTGGSVSTLTIQRTQQEDSAVYLCASSLGTNTGELFFGEGSRLTVL.

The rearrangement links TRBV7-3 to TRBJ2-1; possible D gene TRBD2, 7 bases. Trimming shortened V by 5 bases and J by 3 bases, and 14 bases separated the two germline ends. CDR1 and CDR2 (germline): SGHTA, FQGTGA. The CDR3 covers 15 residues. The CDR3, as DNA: TGTGCCAGCAGCCCAGGACAGCGGGGCTACAATGAGCAGTTCTTC. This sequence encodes CASSPGQRGYNEQFF.

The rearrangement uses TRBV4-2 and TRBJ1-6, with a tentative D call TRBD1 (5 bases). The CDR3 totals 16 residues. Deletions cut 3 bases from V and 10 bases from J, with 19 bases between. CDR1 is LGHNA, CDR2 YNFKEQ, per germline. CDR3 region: CASSHDSGLSSSPLHF. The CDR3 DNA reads TGTGCCAGCAGCCACGACTCAGGGTTGAGTAGCTCACCCCTCCACTTT.

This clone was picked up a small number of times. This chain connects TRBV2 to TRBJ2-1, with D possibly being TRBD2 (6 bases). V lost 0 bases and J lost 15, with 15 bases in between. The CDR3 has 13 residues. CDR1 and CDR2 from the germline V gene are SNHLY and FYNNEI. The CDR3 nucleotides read TGTGCCAGCAGTGAAGCGAAGGGCGGGATGTTGTTCTTC. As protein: CASSEAKGGMLFF. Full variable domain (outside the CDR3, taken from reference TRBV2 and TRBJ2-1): EPEVTQTPSHQVTQMGQEVILRCVPISNHLYFYWYRQILGQKVEFLVSFYNNEISEKSEIFDDQFSVERPDGSNFTLKIRSTKLEDSAMYFCASSEAKGGMLFFGPGTRLTVL.

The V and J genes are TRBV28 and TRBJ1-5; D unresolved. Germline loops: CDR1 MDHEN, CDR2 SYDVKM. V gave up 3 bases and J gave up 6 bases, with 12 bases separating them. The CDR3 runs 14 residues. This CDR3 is CASSFPWSGQPQHF. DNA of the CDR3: TGTGCCAGCAGTTTTCCTTGGTCGGGTCAGCCCCAGCATTTT.

DNA for the CDR3: TGTGCCAGCAGCCAAAGTGGAGGGAGGCGACGCGGGGCCCAGCATTTT. Protein sequence: CASSQSGGRRRGAQHF. This chain connects TRBV3-1 (or the pseudogene TRBV3-2) to TRBJ1-5; no clear D. The germline V and J ends were trimmed by 2 bases and 11 bases, with 22 bases remaining between them. From germline, CDR1 is LGHDT and CDR2 YNNKEL (reference sequence). This CDR3 contains 16 residues.

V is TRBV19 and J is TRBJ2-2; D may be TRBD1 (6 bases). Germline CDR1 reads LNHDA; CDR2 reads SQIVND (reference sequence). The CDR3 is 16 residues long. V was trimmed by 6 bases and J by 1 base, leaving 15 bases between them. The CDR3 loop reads CASSPIGTQNTGELFF. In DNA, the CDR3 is TGTGCCAGTAGCCCTATCGGGACACAGAACACCGGGGAGCTGTTTTTT.

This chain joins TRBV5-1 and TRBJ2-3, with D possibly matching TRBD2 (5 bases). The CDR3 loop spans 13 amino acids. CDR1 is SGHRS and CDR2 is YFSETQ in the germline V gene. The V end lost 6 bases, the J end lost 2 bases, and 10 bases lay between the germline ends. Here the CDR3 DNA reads TGCGCCAGCAAGTCGGGGATCACAGATACGCAGTATTTT. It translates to CASKSGITDTQYF.

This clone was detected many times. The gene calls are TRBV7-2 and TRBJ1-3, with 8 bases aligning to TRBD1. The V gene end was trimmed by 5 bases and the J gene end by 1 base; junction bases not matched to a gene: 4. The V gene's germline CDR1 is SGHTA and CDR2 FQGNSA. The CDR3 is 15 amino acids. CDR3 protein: CASSTTGVSGNTIYF. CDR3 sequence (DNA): TGTGCCAGCAGCACGACAGGGGTATCTGGAAACACCATATATTTT.

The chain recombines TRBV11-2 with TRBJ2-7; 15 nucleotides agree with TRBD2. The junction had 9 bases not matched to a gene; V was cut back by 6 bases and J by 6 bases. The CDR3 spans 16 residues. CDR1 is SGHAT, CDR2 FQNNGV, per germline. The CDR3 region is CASSFTGTSGGTEQYV. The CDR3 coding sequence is TGTGCCAGCAGTTTTACCGGGACTAGCGGGGGGACCGAGCAGTACGTC.